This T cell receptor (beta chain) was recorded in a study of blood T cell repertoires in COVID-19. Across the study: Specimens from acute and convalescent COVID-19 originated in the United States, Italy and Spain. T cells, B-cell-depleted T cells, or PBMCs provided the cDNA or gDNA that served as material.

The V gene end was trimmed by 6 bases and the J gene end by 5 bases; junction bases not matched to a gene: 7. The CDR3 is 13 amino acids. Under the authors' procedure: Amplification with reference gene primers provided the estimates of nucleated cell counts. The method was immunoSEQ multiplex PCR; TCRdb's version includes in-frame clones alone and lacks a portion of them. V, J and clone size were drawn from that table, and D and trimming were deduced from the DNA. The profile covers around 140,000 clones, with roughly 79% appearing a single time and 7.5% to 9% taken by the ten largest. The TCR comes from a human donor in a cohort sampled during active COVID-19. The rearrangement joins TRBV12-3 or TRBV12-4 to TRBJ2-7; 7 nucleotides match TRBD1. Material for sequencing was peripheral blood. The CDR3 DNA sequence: TGTGCCAGCAGATTACAGGGGTCCCACGAGCAGTACTTC. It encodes CASRLQGSHEQYF.